Many counts were recorded for the clone carrying this T cell receptor (beta chain). Its specificity is unknown. This CDR3 is 14 amino acids long. With 5 bases clipped from V and 4 bases from J, the junction kept 7 bases outside the gene matches. Germline V gene sequence: CDR1 SGHAT, CDR2 FQNNGV. Amplification targeted TCR beta CDR3 regions from RNA transcripts. HTBI primers were employed in a first-round RT-PCR of the TCR CDR3. TCRdb re-derived calls from the multiplex PCR reads in MiXCR, one entry per CDR3 protein. Among 550,000 to 850,000 distinct CDR3 sequences listed, roughly 20% were seen once. The sample belongs to a study of T cells in Graves' hyperthyroidism and ophthalmopathy. Study-wide results and limits: Model output signaled ophthalmopathy a median 6.5 months ahead of onset.

Researchers barred patients who had uncontrolled infection, other autoimmune disease, pregnancy or lactation. Fresh peripheral blood, roughly 9.8 ml of it, supplied the PBMCs. V is TRBV11-2 and J is TRBJ1-2; 7 nucleotides line up with TRBD1. Sequences were obtained from blood. The sequence came from a woman in her forties or fifties with Graves' hyperthyroidism that later progressed to Graves' ophthalmopathy. The CDR3 DNA sequence: TGTGCCAGCAGCCACAGGGGTAAGGGCTATGGCTACACCTTC. Amino acids: CASSHRGKGYGYTF.